The clone carrying this TCR beta chain was detected a few times. What it recognizes is unknown. This record comes from a study of Ad26.COV2.S vaccination and SARS-CoV-2 variants. TCRdb's copy holds only in-frame clones and misses some; the assay was immunoSEQ multiplex PCR. The table shows 500,000 or so clones, with 70% to 90% occurring only once. Notes on the study in general: Vaccine recipients surpassed placebo recipients in spike-specific TCR breadth.

Treatment noted: roughly 18 received Ad26.COV2.S at low or high dose, single or two shots; 5 received placebo; per-sample allocation not given. Samples came from day 63 after the first vaccine or placebo injection. Ad26.COV2.S expressed prefusion-stabilized spike from the original Wuhan strain. The sample was peripheral blood, taken in a trial of Ad26.COV2.S vaccine versus placebo. The receptor was derived from a person between 18 and 59 years old who received the Ad26.COV2.S COVID-19 vaccine or a placebo.

The CDR3: CASSFLASGSRDTQYF. The CDR3 DNA follows: TGTGCCAGCAGTTTTCTCGCTAGCGGGAGTAGAGATACGCAGTATTTT. The J gene is TRBJ2-3, the V gene TRBV28; 10 bases match TRBD2. The CDR3 loop spans 16 amino acids. The junction had 8 bases not matched to a gene; V was cut back by 3 bases and J by 5 bases. CDR1 and CDR2 (germline): MDHEN, SYDVKM.